The source of this T cell receptor (beta chain) is a study of blood T cell repertoires in COVID-19. On the study more broadly: The origin of the acute and convalescent COVID-19 samples was the United States, Italy and Spain. PBMCs, B-cell-depleted T cells, or T cells provided the cDNA or gDNA that made up the material.

In the original analysis: Amplifying reference gene primers gave estimates of nucleated cell counts. TCRdb's table, derived via immunoSEQ multiplex PCR, lists solely in-frame clones and lacks some. V, J and clone size were drawn from that table, and D and trimming were deduced from the DNA. The sample carries roughly 500,000 clones, roughly 85% recorded once. The CDR3 is 14 residues long. The germline V gene encodes CDR1 KGHDR and CDR2 SFDVKD. V was pared by 3 bases and J by 8 bases, with 14 bases between. Sequencing was done on a sample of peripheral blood. The TCR comes from a human donor in a cohort sampled during active COVID-19. J is TRBJ2-3 and V is TRBV24-1; the D is unclear. For the CDR3, the DNA is TGTGCCACCAGTGATGCCCTCCCGAGAGGTACGCAGTATTTT. Protein: CATSDALPRGTQYF.